Listed below are T cell receptor beta chains from one sample, sequenced in a study of blood T cells in healthy people across ages. In TCRdb, the 5' RACE reads were re-called with MiXCR into one record per CDR3 protein. The table lists some 880,000 distinct CDR3 sequences, 35% to 40% of them singletons, with 13% in the top ten. The sequencing sample was made of blood. The receptors were gathered from a young man in good health. Each CDR3 is given with its conserved first and last residue. D genes are given only for firm matches. Clone size is given for some rows only: seen once, a few or many times, or a class if the clone is expanded.

-	-	TRBV5-6	TRBJ2-5	CASSWSGTRETQYF	TGTGCCAGCAGCTGGTCCGGGACCCGTGAGACCCAGTACTTC
-	few	TRBV20-1	TRBJ1-5	CSAGVGGGGQPQHF	TGCAGTGCTGGGGTGGGGGGTGGGGGTCAGCCCCAGCATTTT
TRBD1	-	TRBV10-3	TRBJ1-2	CAIINRGGYGYTF	TGTGCCATCATTAACAGGGGAGGCTATGGCTACACCTTC
-	-	TRBV12-3/TRBV12-4	TRBJ2-7	CASRGGRLSYNEQYF	TGTGCCAGCAGAGGGGGACGTTTATCCTACAATGAGCAGTACTTC
-	-	TRBV28	TRBJ1-2	CASIAERRVPYGYTF	TGTGCCAGCATCGCGGAGCGCCGGGTCCCCTATGGCTACACCTTC
TRBD1	few	TRBV7-2	TRBJ2-1	CASSFEGQGPLFF	TGTGCCAGCAGCTTCGAGGGACAGGGCCCCTTGTTCTTC
-	-	TRBV6-2/TRBV6-3	TRBJ1-5	CASSRDGQQPQHF	TGTGCCAGCAGTCGAGACGGCCAGCAGCCCCAGCATTTT
-	-	TRBV27	TRBJ1-1	CASSGGLGYGKKAFF	TGTGCCAGCAGTGGGGGGCTTGGGTACGGGAAGAAAGCTTTCTTT
-	few	TRBV6-1	TRBJ1-2	CAIDDPSGQPYGYTF	TGTGCCATCGATGACCCAAGTGGGCAGCCCTATGGCTACACCTTC
-	many	TRBV21-1	TRBJ2-1	CASSKSLGQGSRGNEQFF	TGTGCCAGCAGCAAATCTTTGGGACAGGGGTCAAGGGGGAATGAGCAGTTCTTC
-	few	TRBV28	TRBJ1-2	CASSLDGPPRGYTF	TGTGCCAGCAGTTTAGACGGTCCCCCCCGGGGCTACACCTTC
-	-	TRBV2	TRBJ2-1	CASSVEVLNYNEQFF	TGTGCCAGCAGTGTTGAGGTCCTAAACTACAATGAGCAGTTCTTC
-	few	TRBV5-1	TRBJ2-7	CASSALDTGSAYEQYF	TGCGCCAGCAGCGCTTTAGACACAGGGTCAGCCTACGAGCAGTACTTC
-	-	TRBV5-1	TRBJ1-1	CASSFQADPAEAFF	TGCGCCAGCAGCTTCCAGGCGGACCCCGCAGAAGCTTTCTTT
-	few	TRBV7-2	TRBJ2-5	CASSVEGHNQYF	TGTGCCAGCAGCGTTGAAGGACATAACCAGTACTTC
-	-	TRBV25-1	TRBJ1-5	CASTGTGRDQPQHF	TGTGCCAGCACCGGGACCGGTCGCGATCAGCCCCAGCATTTT
-	-	TRBV2	TRBJ1-2	CASSDVRVRYGYTF	TGTGCCAGCAGTGATGTTCGGGTTAGGTATGGCTACACCTTC
TRBD1	-	TRBV7-9	TRBJ2-1	CASSLGQGYSNEQFF	TGTGCCAGCAGCTTGGGACAGGGTTATTCAAATGAGCAGTTCTTC
-	-	TRBV2	TRBJ1-1	CASSGSTGPRGEAFF	TGTGCCAGCAGTGGATCGACCGGGCCCCGCGGTGAAGCTTTCTTT
-	once	TRBV24-1	TRBJ2-3	CVTSDLRKGTDTQYF	TGTGTCACCAGTGATTTGCGCAAGGGCACAGATACGCAGTATTTT
TRBD1	-	TRBV4-1	TRBJ2-5	CASSQPGQGWKIDEQYF	TGCGCCAGCAGCCAACCGGGACAGGGATGGAAGATCGATGAGCAGTACTTC
-	-	TRBV29-1	TRBJ1-2	CSVEPPSGVNYGYTF	TGCAGCGTTGAACCACCCTCCGGGGTTAACTATGGCTACACCTTC
-	-	TRBV28	TRBJ1-5	CASRSDQPQHF	TGTGCCAGCAGATCGGATCAGCCCCAGCATTTT
TRBD1	few	TRBV6-2/TRBV6-3	TRBJ2-5	CASSHTGGRGETQYF	TGTGCCAGCAGTCATACAGGGGGCAGAGGGGAGACCCAGTACTTC
-	-	TRBV30	TRBJ2-1	CAWSRGHEQFF	TGTGCCTGGAGTAGGGGACACGAGCAGTTCTTC
-	-	TRBV7-3	TRBJ2-6	CASRSDGGHVLTF	TGTGCCAGCAGATCGGACGGGGGCCACGTCCTGACTTTC
-	-	TRBV18	TRBJ2-3	CASSTTGLLYLTDTQYF	TGTGCCAGCTCAACCACAGGCCTCCTCTACCTCACAGATACGCAGTATTTT
TRBD1	-	TRBV6-4	TRBJ2-3	CASSNTDRGADTQYF	TGTGCCAGCAGCAATACCGACAGGGGGGCAGATACGCAGTATTTT
-	-	TRBV12-3/TRBV12-4	TRBJ1-1	CASTSNRATNTEAFF	TGTGCCAGCACGTCAAACAGGGCGACGAACACTGAAGCTTTCTTT
-	-	TRBV4-2	TRBJ2-4	CASSRESKNIQYF	TGTGCCAGCAGCCGAGAGAGCAAAAACATTCAGTACTTC
TRBD2	few	TRBV4-3	TRBJ2-1	CASSQGLASENEQFF	TGCGCCAGCAGCCAGGGACTAGCTTCGGAGAATGAGCAGTTCTTC